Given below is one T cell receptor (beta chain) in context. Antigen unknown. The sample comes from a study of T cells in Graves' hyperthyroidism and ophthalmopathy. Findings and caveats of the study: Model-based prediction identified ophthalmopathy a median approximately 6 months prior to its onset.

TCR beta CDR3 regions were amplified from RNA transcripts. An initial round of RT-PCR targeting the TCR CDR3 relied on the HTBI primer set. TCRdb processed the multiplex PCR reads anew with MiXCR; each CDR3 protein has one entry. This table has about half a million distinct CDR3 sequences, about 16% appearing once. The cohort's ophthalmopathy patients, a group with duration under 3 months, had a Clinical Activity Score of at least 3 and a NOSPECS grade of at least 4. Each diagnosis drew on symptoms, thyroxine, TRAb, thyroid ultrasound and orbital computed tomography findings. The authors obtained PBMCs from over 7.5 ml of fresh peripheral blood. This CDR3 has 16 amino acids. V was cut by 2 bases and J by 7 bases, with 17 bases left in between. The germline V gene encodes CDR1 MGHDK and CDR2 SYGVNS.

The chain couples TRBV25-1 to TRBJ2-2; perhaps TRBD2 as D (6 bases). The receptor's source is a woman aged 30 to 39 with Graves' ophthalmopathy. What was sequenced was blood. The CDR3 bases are TGTGCCAGCAGTGAACGGGGGATTTGGGTAGACGGGGAGCTGTTTTTT. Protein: CASSERGIWVDGELFF.